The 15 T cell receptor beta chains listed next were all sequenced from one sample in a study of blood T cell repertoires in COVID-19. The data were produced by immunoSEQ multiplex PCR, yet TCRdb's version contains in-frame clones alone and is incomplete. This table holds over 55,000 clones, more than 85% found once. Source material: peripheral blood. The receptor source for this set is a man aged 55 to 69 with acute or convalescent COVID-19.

The CDR3 loop is CASSYGAGVLTGELFF. CDR3 DNA sequence: TGTGCCAGCAGTTATGGAGCGGGAGTATTGACCGGGGAGCTGTTTTTT. The genes are TRBV6-2 or TRBV6-3 and TRBJ2-2, with 8 nucleotides matching TRBD2. J was trimmed by 5 bases and V by 3 bases; bases with no gene match: 8. This CDR3 is 16 amino acids long. Looked up from germline, CDR1 is MNHEY and CDR2 is SVGEGT.

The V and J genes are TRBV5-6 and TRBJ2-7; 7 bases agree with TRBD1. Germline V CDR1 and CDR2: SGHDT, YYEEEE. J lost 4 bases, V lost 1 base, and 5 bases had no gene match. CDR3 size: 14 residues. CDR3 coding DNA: TGTGCCAGCAGCTTGTCAGGGGGTGGGTACGAGCAGTACTTC. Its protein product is CASSLSGGGYEQYF.

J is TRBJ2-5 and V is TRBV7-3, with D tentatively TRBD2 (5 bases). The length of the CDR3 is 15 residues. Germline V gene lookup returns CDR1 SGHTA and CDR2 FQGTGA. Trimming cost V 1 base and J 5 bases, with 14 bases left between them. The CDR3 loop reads CASSLIGFTGETQYF. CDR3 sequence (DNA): TGTGCCAGCAGCTTAATAGGCTTCACGGGGGAGACCCAGTACTTC.

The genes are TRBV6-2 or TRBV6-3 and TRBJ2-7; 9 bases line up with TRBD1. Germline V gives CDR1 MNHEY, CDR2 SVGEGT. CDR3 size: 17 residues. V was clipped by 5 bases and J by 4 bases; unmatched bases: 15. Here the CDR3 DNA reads TGTGCCAGCAGTGACGCAAAAGCCGGGACAGGGTGGTACGAGCAGTACTTC. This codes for CASSDAKAGTGWYEQYF.

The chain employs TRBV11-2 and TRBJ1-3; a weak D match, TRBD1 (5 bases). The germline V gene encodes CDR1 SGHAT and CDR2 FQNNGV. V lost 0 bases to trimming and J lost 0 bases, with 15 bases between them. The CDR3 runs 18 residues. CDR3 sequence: CASSLDSGTYSSGNTIYF. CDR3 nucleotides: TGTGCCAGCAGCTTAGATTCCGGGACTTACAGCTCTGGAAACACCATATATTTT.

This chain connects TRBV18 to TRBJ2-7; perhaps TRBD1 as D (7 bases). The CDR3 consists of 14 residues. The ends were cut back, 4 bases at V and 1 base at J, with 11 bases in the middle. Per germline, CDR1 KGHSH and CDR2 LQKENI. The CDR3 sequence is CASSRGTESYEQYF. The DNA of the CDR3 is TGTGCCAGCTCACGCGGGACAGAGTCCTACGAGCAGTACTTC.

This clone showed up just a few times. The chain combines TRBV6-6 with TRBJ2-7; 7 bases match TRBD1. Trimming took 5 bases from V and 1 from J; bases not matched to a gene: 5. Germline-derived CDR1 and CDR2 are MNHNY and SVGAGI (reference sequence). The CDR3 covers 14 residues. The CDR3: CASSPPGQSYEQYF. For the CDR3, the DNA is TGTGCCAGCAGTCCTCCGGGACAGTCCTACGAGCAGTACTTC.

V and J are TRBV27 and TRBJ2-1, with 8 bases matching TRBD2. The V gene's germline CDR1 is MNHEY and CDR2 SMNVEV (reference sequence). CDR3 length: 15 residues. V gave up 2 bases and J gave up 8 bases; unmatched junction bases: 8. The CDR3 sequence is CASSLGAGGVDEQFF. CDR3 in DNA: TGTGCCAGCAGTTTAGGTGCGGGAGGAGTCGATGAGCAGTTCTTC.

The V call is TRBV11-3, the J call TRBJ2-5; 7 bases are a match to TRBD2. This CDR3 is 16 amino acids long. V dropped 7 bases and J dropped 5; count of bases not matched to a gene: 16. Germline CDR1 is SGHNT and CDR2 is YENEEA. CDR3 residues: CASNVQAGERRETQYF. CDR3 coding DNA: TGTGCCAGCAACGTCCAGGCGGGAGAGCGGAGGGAGACCCAGTACTTC.

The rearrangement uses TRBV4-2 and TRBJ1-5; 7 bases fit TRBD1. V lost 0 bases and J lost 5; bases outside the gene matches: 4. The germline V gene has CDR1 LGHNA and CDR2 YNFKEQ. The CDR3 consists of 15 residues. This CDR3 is CASSQEQGGYQPQHF. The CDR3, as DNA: TGTGCCAGCAGCCAAGAGCAAGGGGGCTATCAGCCCCAGCATTTT.

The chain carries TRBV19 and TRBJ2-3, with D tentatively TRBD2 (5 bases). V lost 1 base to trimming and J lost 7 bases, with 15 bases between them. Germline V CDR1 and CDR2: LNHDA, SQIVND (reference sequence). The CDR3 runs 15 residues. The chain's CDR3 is CASSIGELTPHTQYF. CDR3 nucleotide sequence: TGTGCCAGTAGTATAGGGGAGCTAACCCCCCATACGCAGTATTTT.

The CDR3 sequence: CASSLVGQGAISTEAFF. CDR3 bases: TGTGCCAGCAGCTTGGTCGGACAGGGGGCGATAAGTACTGAAGCTTTCTTT. The chain links TRBV5-6 to TRBJ1-1; 11 nucleotides align to TRBD1. Losses at the gene ends were 0 bases for V and 5 bases for J; bases not matched to a gene: 9. The CDR3 extends over 17 amino acids. Germline CDR1 and CDR2: SGHDT and YYEEEE.

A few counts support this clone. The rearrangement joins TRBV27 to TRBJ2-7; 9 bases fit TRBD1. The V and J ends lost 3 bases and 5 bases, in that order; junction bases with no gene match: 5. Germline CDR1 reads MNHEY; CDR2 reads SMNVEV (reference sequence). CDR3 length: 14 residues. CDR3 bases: TGTGCCAGCAGTTTGGGACAGGGCGGCAACGAGCAGTACTTC. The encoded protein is CASSLGQGGNEQYF.

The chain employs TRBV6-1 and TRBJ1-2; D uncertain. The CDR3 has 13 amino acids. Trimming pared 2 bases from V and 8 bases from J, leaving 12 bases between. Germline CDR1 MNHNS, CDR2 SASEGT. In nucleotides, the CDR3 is TGTGCCAGCAGTGAAAGCGGGGTGTGGGGCTACACCTTC. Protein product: CASSESGVWGYTF.

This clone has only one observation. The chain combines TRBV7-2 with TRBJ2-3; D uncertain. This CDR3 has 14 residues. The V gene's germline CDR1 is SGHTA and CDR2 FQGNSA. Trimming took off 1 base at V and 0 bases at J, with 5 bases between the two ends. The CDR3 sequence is CASSLGYSTDTQYF. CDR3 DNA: TGTGCCAGCAGCTTAGGTTATAGCACAGATACGCAGTATTTT.